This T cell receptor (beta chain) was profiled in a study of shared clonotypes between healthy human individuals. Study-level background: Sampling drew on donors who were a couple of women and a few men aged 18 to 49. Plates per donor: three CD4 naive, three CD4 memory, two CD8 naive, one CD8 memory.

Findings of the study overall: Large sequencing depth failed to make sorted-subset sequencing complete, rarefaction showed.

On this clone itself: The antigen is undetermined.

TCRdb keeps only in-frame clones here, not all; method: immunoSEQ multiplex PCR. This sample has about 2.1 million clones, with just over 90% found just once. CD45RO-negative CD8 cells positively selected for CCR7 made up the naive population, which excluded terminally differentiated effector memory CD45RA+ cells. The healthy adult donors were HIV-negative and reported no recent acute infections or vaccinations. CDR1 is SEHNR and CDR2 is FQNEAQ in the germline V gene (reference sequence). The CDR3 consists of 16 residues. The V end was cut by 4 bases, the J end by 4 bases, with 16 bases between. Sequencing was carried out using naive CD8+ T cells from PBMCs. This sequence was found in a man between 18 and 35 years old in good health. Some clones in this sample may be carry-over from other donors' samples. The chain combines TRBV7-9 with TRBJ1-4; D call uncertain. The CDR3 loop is CASSSDDKALNEKLFF. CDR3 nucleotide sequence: TGTGCCAGCAGCTCCGACGACAAGGCCCTTAATGAAAAACTGTTTTTT.